These 8 T cell receptor beta chains came from one sample sequenced in a study of cytomegalovirus exposure and HLA in healthy donors (dated by TCRdb to the late 2010s). Receptor libraries were prepared by the immunoSEQ multiplex PCR assay. Not all clones reach the TCRdb copy of this immuneACCESS table, which keeps in-frame sequences only. Checked studies attribute under half of the gap to unresolved V genes and leave the rest unexplained. Recorded for this sample are approximately 160,000 clones; 91% of them occurred a single time. Of the sample, 3% to 3.5% is held by the ten largest clones. The specimen sequenced was PBMCs. These receptors were taken from a woman between 18 and 29 years old in good health and CMV-seropositive.

This rearrangement joins TRBV10-3 to TRBJ1-4; TRBD1 might be the D (6 bases). The CDR3 is made up of 12 amino acids. Germline loops: CDR1 ENHRY, CDR2 SYGVKD. V lost 11 bases and J 7 bases, leaving 14 bases between the germline ends. The chain's CDR3 is CAPRGWREKLFF. The CDR3 nucleotides read TGTGCCCCAAGGGGGTGGCGTGAAAAACTGTTTTTT.

This chain connects TRBV4-2 to TRBJ1-1; TRBD1 aligns across 11 bases. The CDR3 has 20 residues. Germline loops: CDR1 LGHNA, CDR2 YNFKEQ. The junction had 17 bases not matched to a gene; V was cut back by 0 bases and J by 5 bases. The CDR3 region is CASSQEVGQGASGWGTEAFF. The CDR3, as DNA: TGTGCCAGCAGCCAAGAAGTTGGACAGGGGGCCTCGGGTTGGGGAACTGAAGCTTTCTTT.

The gene calls are TRBV5-4 and TRBJ2-4, with TRBD1 matching 8 bases. This CDR3 has 17 amino acids. The ends lost 4 bases at V and 1 base at J; junction bases unmatched: 10. Germline V gene lookup returns CDR1 SGHNT and CDR2 YYREEE (reference sequence). The DNA of the CDR3 is TGTGCCAGCAGCCCAACTGGAACAGGGGGGGCCAAAAACATTCAGTACTTC. Translation gives CASSPTGTGGAKNIQYF.

The chain is built from TRBV28 and TRBJ2-3, with 9 nucleotides matching TRBD1. Trimming removed 6 bases from V and 5 bases from J; junction bases left unmatched: 12. This CDR3 has 16 amino acids. From germline, CDR1 is MDHEN and CDR2 SYDVKM. CDR3: CASSPARDRDVDTQYF. Written as DNA, the CDR3 is TGTGCCAGCAGCCCAGCACGGGACAGGGATGTAGATACGCAGTATTTT.

The chain has TRBV5-1 and TRBJ2-7; possibly TRBD1 for D (5 bases). This CDR3 has 14 residues. V lost 2 bases and J lost 5, with 14 bases in between. The germline V gene encodes CDR1 SGHRS and CDR2 YFSETQ. The CDR3 region is CASSFRSQGDEQYF. The CDR3 nucleotides are TGCGCCAGCAGCTTTCGCAGCCAAGGGGACGAGCAGTACTTC.

This clone showed up just once. This sequence joins TRBV29-1 and TRBJ2-1, with TRBD2 matching 9 bases. The CDR3 is made up of 14 amino acids. J was trimmed by 3 bases and V by 6 bases; bases with no gene match: 6. Germline V gene sequence: CDR1 SQVTM, CDR2 ANQGSEA. The CDR3 is CSVCSGGYYNEQFF. CDR3 DNA sequence: TGCAGCGTCTGTAGCGGGGGATACTACAATGAGCAGTTCTTC.

J is TRBJ1-2 and V is TRBV5-1, with 11 bases aligning to TRBD1. The germline CDR1 and CDR2 sequences are SGHRS and YFSETQ. V lost 0 bases, J lost 8 bases, and 9 bases stayed unmatched. The CDR3 extends over 16 amino acids. CDR3 amino acids: CASSLDGTGGLRGYTF. CDR3 nucleotides: TGCGCCAGCAGCTTGGACGGGACAGGGGGATTGCGGGGCTACACCTTC.

The chain uses TRBV30 and TRBJ2-7, with 7 bases that match TRBD2. The CDR3 contains 13 residues. V lost 2 bases to trimming and J lost 2 bases; unmatched junction nucleotides: 3. Germline-derived CDR1 and CDR2 are GTSNPN and SVGIG (reference sequence). The CDR3 loop reads CAWSNGGTYEQYF. As DNA, the CDR3 is TGTGCCTGGAGTAACGGGGGGACCTACGAGCAGTACTTC.